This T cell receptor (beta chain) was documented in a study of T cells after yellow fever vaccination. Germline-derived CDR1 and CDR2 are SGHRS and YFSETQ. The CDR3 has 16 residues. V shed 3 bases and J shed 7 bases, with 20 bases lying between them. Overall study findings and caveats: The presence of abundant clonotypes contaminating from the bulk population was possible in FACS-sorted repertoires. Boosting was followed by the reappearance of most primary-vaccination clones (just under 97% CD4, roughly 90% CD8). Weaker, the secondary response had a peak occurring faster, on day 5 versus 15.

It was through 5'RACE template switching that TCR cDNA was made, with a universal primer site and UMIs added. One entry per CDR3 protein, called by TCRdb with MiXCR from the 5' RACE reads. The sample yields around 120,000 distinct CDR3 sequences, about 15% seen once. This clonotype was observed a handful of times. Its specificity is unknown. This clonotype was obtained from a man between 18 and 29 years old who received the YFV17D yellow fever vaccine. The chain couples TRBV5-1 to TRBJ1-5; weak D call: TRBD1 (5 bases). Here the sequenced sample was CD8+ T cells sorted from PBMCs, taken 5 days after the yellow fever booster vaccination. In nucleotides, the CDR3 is TGCGCCAGCAGCTGGACGGGCCCGGGGGAAGGGCAGCCCCAGCATTTT. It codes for CASSWTGPGEGQPQHF.